One sample yielded the 25 T cell receptor beta chains listed below, sequenced in a study of breast tumors, draining lymph nodes, adjacent tissues. TCRdb recomputed calls from the multiplex PCR reads with MiXCR, one row per CDR3 protein. The table has 60,000 to 75,000 distinct CDR3 sequences, less than 60% seen once. The sample consisted of breast tumor tissue. The receptors shown here come from a female donor with breast cancer. Some clones in this sample may be carry-over from other donors' samples.

This clonotype was observed at least ten times. Just one base apart from a much larger clone, this may be a read error. V gene TRBV6-6 combines with J gene TRBJ2-2; possibly TRBD1 for D (5 bases). V was clipped by 5 bases and J by 5 bases, with 9 bases between them. The CDR3 covers 13 residues. CDR1 MNHNY and CDR2 SVGAGI come from the germline V gene (reference sequence). The CDR3 sequence is CASSPGLTGELFF. In nucleotides, the CDR3 is TGTGCCAGCAGTCCAGGGTTAACCGGGGAGCTGTTTTTT.

This clonotype has at least ten counts. The chain uses TRBV20-1 and TRBJ2-7, with 9 nucleotides matching TRBD2. V gave up 6 bases and J gave up 0 bases; unmatched junction bases: 9. Germline V gives CDR1 DFQATT, CDR2 SNEGSKA (reference sequence). The CDR3 consists of 15 residues. The CDR3 reads CSASTSGPSSYEQYF. DNA for the CDR3: TGCAGTGCGTCTACTAGCGGGCCTTCCTCCTACGAGCAGTACTTC.

This clonotype was seen a handful of times. This rearrangement joins TRBV10-2 to TRBJ2-6; 12 positions match TRBD1. CDR3 length: 16 residues. V lost 7 bases to trimming and J lost 4 bases; unmatched junction nucleotides: 5. Germline CDR1 WSHSY, CDR2 SAAADI. DNA for the CDR3: TGCGCCAGCACCGGGGACAGGGGGCCCGGGGCCAACGTCCTGACTTTC. As protein: CASTGDRGPGANVLTF.

The count of this clonotype is one. This is likely a read error, given that the CDR3 carries no conserved phenylalanine or tryptophan at its end. The limits of the CDR3 on the DNA are not certain, so only TCRdb's listed CDR3 is given. This chain joins TRBV20-1 and TRBJ2-5; TRBD1 is the table's D call, not checked against the DNA. Germline V CDR1 and CDR2: DFQATT, SNEGSKA (reference sequence). A total of 10 residues make up the CDR3, ends included. The CDR3 reads CSAERGALNT.

This clonotype was seen at least ten times. The chain carries TRBV6-1 and TRBJ2-1, with a weak D call TRBD1 (7 bases). Between the trimmed V and J ends, which lost 6 bases and 6 bases, there was a span of 21 bases. CDR1 and CDR2 from the germline V gene are MNHNS and SASEGT. This CDR3 comprises 16 residues. CDR3 DNA: TGTGCCAGCAGACCACAGGGGACCCTGGGGGGCAATGAGCAGTTCTTC. Its protein product is CASRPQGTLGGNEQFF.

This clonotype was found once. Because it lacks the conserved phenylalanine or tryptophan at the end, this CDR3 is likely a read error. This sequence joins TRBV2 and TRBJ1-2; 7 positions agree with TRBD1. The germline V gene has CDR1 SNHLY and CDR2 FYNNEI. V lost 6 bases and J lost 0; bases outside the gene matches: 10. The CDR3 sequence is 16 residues long. The CDR3: CASSLAGTVSNYGYTY. In DNA form, the CDR3 reads TGTGCCAGCAGCCTAGCCGGGACAGTTTCTAACTATGGCTACACCTAC.

This clonotype was found many times. The gene calls are TRBV20-1 and TRBJ2-3, with no clear D. Germline lookup yields CDR1 DFQATT and CDR2 SNEGSKA (reference sequence). V was clipped by 3 bases and J by 5 bases, with 21 bases between them. CDR3 size: 16 residues. CDR3 DNA sequence: TGCAGTGCTAGTAGTAAGACCAGATTGATACTAGATACGCAGTATTTT. This translates into CSASSKTRLILDTQYF.

This clonotype appeared a single time. This likely comes from a read error, as the CDR3 has no conserved phenylalanine or tryptophan at its end. The limits of the CDR3 on the DNA are not certain, so only TCRdb's listed CDR3 is given. The rearrangement uses TRBV5-1 and TRBJ1-3; the table names TRBD1, a call not compared with the DNA. The length of the CDR3 is 9 amino acids, counting both ends. The germline CDR1 and CDR2 sequences are SGHRS and YFSETQ. CDR3: CASSFGTGA.

The chain has TRBV10-3 and TRBJ2-3, with 10 nucleotides matching TRBD1. The CDR3 loop spans 15 amino acids. The J segment lost 4 bases and the V segment lost 6 bases, leaving 7 bases of the junction unmatched. CDR1 and CDR2 (germline): ENHRY, SYGVKD. In nucleotides, the CDR3 is TGTGCCATCAGGGACGACAGGGGGCAGCCAGATACGCAGTATTTT. This sequence encodes CAIRDDRGQPDTQYF.

The rearrangement links TRBV7-2 to TRBJ2-7; D possibly corresponds to TRBD2 (6 bases). The germline gives CDR1 SGHTA, CDR2 FQGNSA. Deletions cut 5 bases from V and 2 bases from J, with 16 bases between. The CDR3 length is 15 residues. CDR3 protein: CASSTGLLGPYEQYF. In DNA, the CDR3 is TGTGCCAGCAGCACGGGACTGCTTGGCCCCTACGAGCAGTACTTC. The full variable domain, with the rest looked up from reference TRBV7-2 and TRBJ2-7, is GAGVSQSPSNKVTEKGKDVELRCDPISGHTALYWYRQSLGQGLEFLIYFQGNSAPDKSGLPSDRFSAERTGGSVSTLTIQRTQQEDSAVYLCASSTGLLGPYEQYFGPGTRLTVT.

The chain couples TRBV20-1 to TRBJ2-6; D call uncertain. Between the trimmed V and J ends, which lost 1 base and 0 bases, there was a span of 7 bases. Germline loops: CDR1 DFQATT, CDR2 SNEGSKA (reference sequence). CDR3 size: 15 residues. CDR3 loop: CSARAVGSGANVLTF. DNA for the CDR3: TGCAGTGCTAGAGCGGTGGGCTCTGGGGCCAACGTCCTGACTTTC.

Note on this clonotype: This could be a read error, since a much larger clone is one nucleotide away. CDR3 loop: CASSLAGGGGTYGHTF. The CDR3 DNA sequence: TGTGCCAGCAGCTTAGCTGGGGGGGGAGGGACTTATGGCCACACCTTC. V gene TRBV7-2 combines with J gene TRBJ1-2; maybe TRBD1 (5 bases). The CDR3 length is 16 residues. Per germline, CDR1 SGHTA and CDR2 FQGNSA.

This clonotype has a count of ten or more. V usage is TRBV3-1 and J usage is TRBJ1-4; tentatively, D is TRBD1 (5 bases). This CDR3 is 16 amino acids long. V shed 0 bases and J shed 3 bases, with 11 bases lying between them. CDR1 is LGHDT, CDR2 YNNKEL, per germline (reference sequence). The CDR3 protein is CASSQDVGLPNEKLFF. CDR3 nucleotides: TGTGCCAGCAGCCAAGATGTGGGGCTTCCTAATGAAAAACTGTTTTTT.

The chain combines TRBV29-1 with TRBJ2-3; D possibly uses TRBD1 or TRBD2 (5 bases each). Germline-derived CDR1 and CDR2 are SQVTM and ANQGSEA. This CDR3 comprises 12 residues. Trimming cost V 7 bases and J 1 base, with 9 bases left between them. As DNA, the CDR3 is TGCAGCGGGGTGGGGGGCACAGATACGCAGTATTTT. Translated, it gives CSGVGGTDTQYF.

The genes are TRBV9 and TRBJ2-3; 7 positions match TRBD2. Trimming at V came to 0 bases and at J to 11 bases, leaving 12 bases not matched to a gene. The CDR3 sequence is 15 residues long. CDR1 is SGDLS, CDR2 YYNGEE, per germline. Here the CDR3 DNA reads TGTGCCAGCAGCGTAGACCTAGCGGATTACAATGAGCAGTATTTT. Amino acids: CASSVDLADYNEQYF.

The V gene is TRBV6-5, the J gene TRBJ1-2, with D possibly being TRBD1 (6 bases). The germline CDR1 and CDR2 sequences are MNHEY and SVGAGI. The CDR3 is 12 residues long. Between the trimmed V and J ends, which lost 4 bases and 6 bases, there was a span of 9 bases. The CDR3 DNA is TGTGCCAGCAGTTCAGGGGTCCATGGCTACACCTTC. This codes for CASSSGVHGYTF.

This clonotype has only one observation. The chain has TRBV29-1 and TRBJ2-1; possible D gene TRBD1, 9 bases. This CDR3 spans 14 amino acids. Trimming took 8 bases from V and 7 from J, leaving 21 bases between them. Germline-derived CDR1 and CDR2 are SQVTM and ANQGSEA. The CDR3 nucleotides are TGCAGCAGTTTAGCGGGGACAGGGTTGAATGAGCAGTTCTTC. It encodes CSSLAGTGLNEQFF.

This clonotype was found many times. A much bigger clone sits one base away, suggesting this may be a read error. The chain uses TRBV20-1 and TRBJ2-7, with TRBD1 identical over 11 bases. Trimming removed 6 bases from V and 6 bases from J; junction bases left unmatched: 10. Per germline, CDR1 DFQATT and CDR2 SNEGSKA (reference sequence). CDR3 length equals 14 residues. CDR3 amino acids: CSAGSGQGASEQYF. The CDR3, as DNA: TGCAGTGCAGGATCCGGACAGGGGGCCTCCGAGCAGTACTTC.

The V call is TRBV2, the J call TRBJ2-7; D may be TRBD1 (6 bases). Per the germline V gene, CDR1 is SNHLY and CDR2 is FYNNEI. This CDR3 has 12 residues. The V gene lost 2 bases and the J gene lost 12 bases, with 14 bases spanning the gap. The CDR3 DNA is TGTGCCAGCAGTGAACTCCGACAGGCCAGGTACTTC. Encoded protein: CASSELRQARYF.

A remark on this clonotype: A read error is possible here, since a much larger clone lies one base away. The rearrangement uses TRBV5-6 and TRBJ1-2, with unresolved D. The CDR3 length is 14 residues. Germline V gene sequence: CDR1 SGHDT, CDR2 YYEEEE. With 0 bases removed from V and 6 bases from J, the gap between germline ends came to 12 bases. DNA for the CDR3: TGTGCCAGCAGCTTGGAAGGGTCCGGCCATGGCTACACCTTC. Its translation is CASSLEGSGHGYTF.

In its sample, this clonotype was seen once. V gene TRBV6-6 combines with J gene TRBJ2-6; 9 bases match TRBD1. The CDR3 has 18 amino acids. V lost 4 bases and J lost 0; bases outside the gene matches: 7. Germline CDR1 MNHNY, CDR2 SVGAGI (reference sequence). This CDR3 reads CASSSTDRGRSGANVLTF. The DNA for the CDR3 is TGTGCCAGCAGTTCTACGGACAGGGGCCGCTCTGGGGCCAACGTCCTGACTTTC.

This clonotype has ten or more counts. The rearrangement uses TRBV3-1 and TRBJ2-2, with 12 bases that match TRBD1. V lost 4 bases, J lost 4 bases, and 7 bases stayed unmatched. CDR3 length equals 17 residues. CDR1 and CDR2 (germline): LGHDT, YNNKEL (reference sequence). The CDR3 region is CASSPRGQGAVTGELFF. CDR3 in DNA: TGTGCCAGCAGCCCCCGGGGACAGGGGGCGGTCACCGGGGAGCTGTTTTTT.

The chain joins TRBV7-6 to TRBJ2-7, with a weak D call TRBD2 (6 bases). Looked up from germline, CDR1 is SGHVS and CDR2 is FNYEAQ. The CDR3 is 13 residues long. V was pared by 5 bases and J by 7 bases, with 15 bases between. The CDR3 loop reads CASSPGDSEEQYF. The CDR3 DNA reads as TGTGCCAGCAGCCCGGGGGACTCGGAAGAGCAGTACTTC.

The chain combines TRBV7-8 with TRBJ2-2; D gene uncertain. CDR1 is SGHVS, CDR2 FQNEAQ, per germline. The CDR3 length is 14 residues. V lost 1 base and J 4 bases, leaving 7 bases between the germline ends. The CDR3 coding sequence is TGTGCCAGCAGCTTAGTTGGCGGCACCGGGGAGCTGTTTTTT. It is translated as CASSLVGGTGELFF.

The chain uses TRBV29-1 and TRBJ2-1, with 11 bases aligning to TRBD2. This CDR3 has 12 amino acids. J lost 7 bases, V lost 7 bases, and 3 bases had no gene match. The germline gives CDR1 SQVTM, CDR2 ANQGSEA. The CDR3 region has the DNA TGCAGCGGCTTAGCGGGGGGGAATGAGCAGTTCTTC. Translating it yields CSGLAGGNEQFF.